Listed here are 15 T cell receptor beta chains from one sample, sequenced in a study of blood T cell repertoires in COVID-19 (dated by TCRdb to the early 2020s). Libraries were built with the immunoSEQ multiplex PCR assay. Not all clones reach the TCRdb copy of this immuneACCESS table, which keeps in-frame sequences only. Checked studies attribute under half of the gap to unresolved V genes and leave the rest unexplained. The sample contains 63,000 or so clones, roughly four fifths of them found a single time. About two fifths of the sample is held by the ten biggest clonotypes. The sequencing input was peripheral blood. The source of these receptors is a human donor in a cohort sampled during active COVID-19.

This clone was seen only once. The chain employs TRBV24-1 and TRBJ2-1; no clear D. The CDR3 runs 13 residues. The germline V gene encodes CDR1 KGHDR and CDR2 SFDVKD. Between the trimmed V and J ends, which lost 5 bases and 7 bases, there was a span of 11 bases. The CDR3 sequence is CATSGYPRNEQFF. CDR3 sequence (DNA): TGTGCCACCAGTGGGTACCCGCGGAATGAGCAGTTCTTC.

This clone was counted ten times or more. This chain joins TRBV2 and TRBJ2-2, with D perhaps TRBD1 (6 bases). Germline-derived CDR1 and CDR2 are SNHLY and FYNNEI. V was clipped by 7 bases and J by 0 bases, with 12 bases between them. The CDR3 loop spans 15 amino acids. CDR3: CASTTGTPNTGELFF. In DNA, the CDR3 is TGTGCCAGCACCACCGGGACACCGAACACCGGGGAGCTGTTTTTT.

The chain employs TRBV12-5 and TRBJ2-6, with TRBD2 as a possible D gene (6 bases). The germline gives CDR1 LGHNT, CDR2 FRNRAP. The CDR3 consists of 13 residues. V was pared by 4 bases and J by 9 bases, with 10 bases between. CDR3: CASGSAGLNVLTF. The CDR3 DNA is TGTGCTAGTGGTTCCGCGGGACTCAACGTCCTGACTTTC.

The genes are TRBV6-6 and TRBJ2-7, with D possibly being TRBD1 (5 bases). The V end lost 5 bases, the J end lost 1 base, and 15 bases lay between the germline ends. This CDR3 comprises 15 residues. CDR1 and CDR2 from the germline V gene are MNHNY and SVGAGI (reference sequence). CDR3 DNA sequence: TGTGCCAGCAGTCCGCAGGGTGTTAAGTCCTACGAGCAGTACTTC. Protein product: CASSPQGVKSYEQYF.

The rearrangement uses TRBV7-8 and TRBJ1-4; TRBD1 is a possible D gene (5 bases). The CDR3 has 14 residues. The germline V gene encodes CDR1 SGHVS and CDR2 FQNEAQ. Deletions cut 1 base from V and 5 bases from J, with 8 bases between. The CDR3 region is CASSLGGLNEKLFF. DNA of the CDR3: TGTGCCAGCAGCTTAGGGGGCCTCAATGAAAAACTGTTTTTT.

The chain carries TRBV5-4 and TRBJ2-5; 12 positions agree with TRBD1. Germline V gives CDR1 SGHNT, CDR2 YYREEE (reference sequence). The J segment lost 4 bases and the V segment lost 1 base, leaving 2 bases of the junction unmatched. The CDR3 loop spans 15 amino acids. The CDR3 sequence is CASSLPGQGAETQYF. In DNA, the CDR3 is TGTGCCAGCAGCTTGCCGGGACAGGGGGCAGAGACCCAGTACTTC.

This sequence joins TRBV6-1 and TRBJ2-4; D might be TRBD1 (8 bases). Per the germline V gene, CDR1 is MNHNS and CDR2 is SASEGT. The CDR3 sequence is 15 residues long. Trimming removed 1 base from V and 3 bases from J, with 10 bases in between. This CDR3 is CASSEDRGGKNIQYF. In DNA, the CDR3 is TGTGCCAGCAGTGAAGACAGGGGGGGCAAAAACATTCAGTACTTC.

This chain links TRBV25-1 with TRBJ1-4; TRBD1 matches at 7 bases. V was clipped by 5 bases and J by 0 bases; unmatched bases: 6. The CDR3 sequence is 16 residues long. Germline V gives CDR1 MGHDK, CDR2 SYGVNS. For the CDR3, the DNA is TGTGCCAGCAGTTCACGACAGGGTTCAACTAATGAAAAACTGTTTTTT. The encoded protein is CASSSRQGSTNEKLFF.

The chain recombines TRBV30 with TRBJ1-2, with D unresolved. The CDR3 consists of 13 residues. Germline V CDR1 and CDR2: GTSNPN, SVGIG (reference sequence). V lost 2 bases to trimming and J lost 2 bases, with 9 bases between them. The CDR3 reads CAWSSGINYGYTF. CDR3 coding DNA: TGTGCCTGGAGTTCGGGGATCAACTATGGCTACACCTTC.

The V call is TRBV2, the J call TRBJ1-2; D call uncertain. The germline V gene has CDR1 SNHLY and CDR2 FYNNEI. Trimming removed 7 bases from V and 0 bases from J, with 6 bases in between. The CDR3 covers 12 residues. The DNA for the CDR3 is TGTGCCAGCATGCGGTCTAACTATGGCTACACCTTC. Translating gives CASMRSNYGYTF.

The V gene is TRBV2, the J gene TRBJ1-2; no clear D gene. The V gene lost 2 bases and the J gene lost 7 bases, with 20 bases spanning the gap. Germline CDR1 SNHLY, CDR2 FYNNEI. The CDR3 is made up of 16 amino acids. The CDR3 loop is CASSEFGLLQSGGYTF. The CDR3 bases are TGTGCCAGCAGTGAATTCGGCCTGTTACAGAGCGGTGGCTACACCTTC.

V gene TRBV4-2 combines with J gene TRBJ2-4; D gene uncertain. Trimming pared 2 bases from V and 0 bases from J, leaving 11 bases between. The CDR3 length is 16 residues. Per the germline V gene, CDR1 is LGHNA and CDR2 is YNFKEQ. CDR3 nucleotides: TGTGCCAGCAGCCAACAGGCCACGATAGCCAAAAACATTCAGTACTTC. Translation gives CASSQQATIAKNIQYF.

The J gene is TRBJ1-1, the V gene TRBV7-8; 7 bases fit TRBD1. V lost 4 bases to trimming and J lost 11 bases; unmatched junction nucleotides: 13. The CDR3 runs 14 residues. In germline, CDR1 is SGHVS, CDR2 FQNEAQ. The DNA of the CDR3 is TGTGCCAGCAGCTCACCCACAGGGGAGCTTGGGGCTTTCTTT. It specifies CASSSPTGELGAFF.

This chain connects TRBV7-9 to TRBJ2-1; 10 bases are shared with TRBD2. CDR1 is SEHNR, CDR2 FQNEAQ, per germline (reference sequence). This CDR3 has 16 amino acids. J was trimmed by 5 bases and V by 4 bases; bases with no gene match: 8. DNA of the CDR3: TGTGCCAGCAGCTCCCTCCCTAGCGGGGGAAACAATGAGCAGTTCTTC. Translated, it gives CASSSLPSGGNNEQFF.

The rearrangement joins TRBV5-1 to TRBJ2-3; 8 bases fit TRBD2. The ends lost 0 bases at V and 0 bases at J; junction bases unmatched: 3. CDR3 length equals 16 residues. Germline V gene lookup returns CDR1 SGHRS and CDR2 YFSETQ. The CDR3 reads CASSLEGGRSTDTQYF. The CDR3 DNA reads TGCGCCAGCAGCTTGGAGGGCGGGAGGAGCACAGATACGCAGTATTTT.